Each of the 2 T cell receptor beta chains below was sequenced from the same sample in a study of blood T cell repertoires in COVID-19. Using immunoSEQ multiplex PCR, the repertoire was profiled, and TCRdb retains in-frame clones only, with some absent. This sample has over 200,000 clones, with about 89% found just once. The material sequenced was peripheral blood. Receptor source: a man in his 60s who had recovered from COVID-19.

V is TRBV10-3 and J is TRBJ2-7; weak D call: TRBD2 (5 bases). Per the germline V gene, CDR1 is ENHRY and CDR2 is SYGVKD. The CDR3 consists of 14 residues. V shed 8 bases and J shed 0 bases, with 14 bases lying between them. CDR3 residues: CAISQRSDSYEQYF. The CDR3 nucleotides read TGTGCCATCTCCCAGCGGTCGGACTCCTACGAGCAGTACTTC.

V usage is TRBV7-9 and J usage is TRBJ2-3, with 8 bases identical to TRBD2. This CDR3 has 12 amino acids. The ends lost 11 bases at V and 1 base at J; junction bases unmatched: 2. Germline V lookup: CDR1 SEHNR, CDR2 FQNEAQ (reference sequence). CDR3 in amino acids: CAGLAGTDTQYF. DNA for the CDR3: TGTGCCGGACTAGCAGGCACAGATACGCAGTATTTT.